This entry is about one TCR beta chain. No antigen is known for it. Receptor amplification or capture employed the immunoSEQ multiplex PCR assay. For the multiplex PCR, a mixture combining 60 forward primers for TCR Vbeta segments and 13 reverse primers for TCR Jbeta segments was used. The CDR3 region of rearranged TCR beta genes was amplified from genomic DNA by a multiplex PCR assay. The amplified TCR beta libraries were sequenced on the Illumina HiSeq System as 87-base-pair reads. In the authors' own workflow: A later analysis counted around 72 million unique TCR beta chains across the 500 to 850 repertoires, and 9 million to 14 million of these chains were shared by at least two donors. A nearest-neighbor algorithm error-corrected the raw reads and collapsed the reads into unique sequences, merging closely related sequences to remove PCR and sequencing errors. Alignment of CDR3 sequences to IMGT reference sequences was used to assign V, D and J gene segments. For a sequence to be retained, a match of at least six nucleotides was required to both a V gene segment and a J gene segment. Rearrangements were classified as productive when the CDR3 lacked stop codons and remained in frame with V and J, and all other rearrangements were classified as non-productive. CDR3 was defined according to IMGT convention as the region running from the second conserved V-encoded cysteine to the conserved J-encoded phenylalanine. In an earlier analysis of 587 of the donors, sequences lacking an unambiguous match to a single V gene segment were excluded. In an earlier analysis of 450 to 700 of the donors, V segments were called functional above 56.7% productive rearrangements and were called segregating when the between-donor standard deviation exceeded 5%. A statistical classification framework was developed to diagnose cytomegalovirus status using the catalog of TCR beta chain sequences. In a later analysis, V and J genes were assigned by comparing TCR nucleotide sequences against IMGT/GENE-DB human TR gene sequences. The TCRdist pipeline was used in a later analysis to assign CDR3 sequences and most-parsimonious VDJ recombination scenarios. A later analysis defined each TCR beta chain by its CDR3 amino acid sequence plus V-gene family, and excluded reads lacking a unique V-gene family. In a later analysis, 450 to 600 highly shared, low-generation-probability nucleotide sequences were removed to address suspected cross-contamination and a sequencing artifact. For each public chain, a later analysis derived a clonal expansion index from normalized ranks of inferred template counts within each repertoire. Generation probabilities in a later analysis came from a VDJ recombination model fitted to out-of-frame rearrangements, and those results were checked against IGoR. Hypergeometric tests were used in a later analysis to score TCR-TCR, TCR-HLA and TCR-CMV co-occurrence, with a repertoire-size bias correction applied to the TCR pairs. To estimate false discovery rates, a later analysis permuted the HLA or CMV assignments 20 times. In a later analysis, co-occurring TCRs were grouped with DBSCAN, and TCRdist sequence similarity was added when clustering was performed within HLA-allele-positive subsets. Repertoires with fewer than 30,000 or more than 120,000 public chains, plus five repertoires with anomalous nucleotide sharing, were excluded from co-occurrence clustering. The table comes from immuneACCESS by way of TCRdb, which keeps in-frame sequences with V and J called. Part of the clones is missing from these tables; in studies checked, under half for an unresolved V gene and the rest for unknown reasons. The V and J calls and clone size were taken over from that table, and D and trimming were inferred from the DNA. The table of this sample itemizes tens of thousands of clones. The ten biggest clones cover around 1.1% of the sample.

This entry comes from a study of cytomegalovirus exposure and HLA in healthy donors (TCRdb year 2017). Study-wide context: According to an earlier analysis of 587 of the donors, about 179 million T cells yielded 95 million to 140 million unique TCR beta sequences and roughly 280 Gb of sequence data. Both class I and class II loci were covered by HLA typing, at four-digit resolution. The study was designed to test whether signatures of past pathogen exposure could be identified by cataloging public T cell receptors. In addition to the first cohort of 500 to 850 subjects, a separate validation cohort of over 90 different subjects was used. A later analysis re-analyzed previously published TCR beta repertoires from 600 to 850 donors and added high-resolution HLA genotyping to study TCR occurrence patterns. Typing coverage varied by locus: roughly 629-630 donors for A, B, C, DRB1 and DQB1; around 560 for DQA1; approximately 610 for DPA1; around 450 for DPB1. Rather than drawing on any new phenotypic data, the later analysis identified candidate immune exposures from TCR beta sequences and the way those sequences occurred across donors. The genetic ancestry cluster associated with self-reported Caucasian donors included approximately 85% of the 398 genotyped donors. Roughly 320 gigabases of sequencing data and 70 million to 100 million unique TCR sequences made up an early release that covered some 640 HLA-typed donors. In an earlier analysis of around 540 of the donors, high-throughput TCR beta sequencing was used to judge whether each TCR beta V gene segment behaved as functional or pseudogenic. About five DR-DQ haplotypes were handled as single units for association and clustering because linkage in the cohort was strong. Donor age, sex, ethnicity and CMV serostatus were compiled alongside the repertoire data. A later genetic analysis used genome-wide SNP genotypes for 398 of the 666 donors, treating that subset as a discovery cohort. All discovery cohort repertoires had been generated on a single sequencing platform. The study combined high-throughput TCR immunosequencing, statistical association of individual TCRs with disease status, and machine learning to predict cytomegalovirus infection status. The T cell repertoires of 700 or so subjects were profiled by immunosequencing and related to cytomegalovirus serostatus. Among 398 genotyped donors of the cohort, an average of around 240,000 unique TCR beta nucleotide sequences were sequenced per donor, roughly 18% of them non-productive.

The cohort consisted of 600 or so healthy bone marrow donors. Cohort members were all nominally healthy when sampled, although unrecorded immune exposures were likely present. The donor tested CMV seronegative and was one of the 352 seronegative cohort members. Each donor provided a peripheral blood sample, and peripheral blood mononuclear cells were used for TCR beta sequencing. Genomic DNA was extracted from the blood cell samples with the Qiagen DNeasy Blood Extraction Kit. The CDR1 and CDR2 encoded by the germline V gene are MDHEN and SYDVKM. Germline trimming amounts to 3 bases on V and 7 bases on J, with 2 as the count of junction bases outside the gene matches. Reading from cysteine to phenylalanine, the CDR3 counts 14 amino acids. Only the CDR3 DNA stays, 42 bases, in frame from base 1. On the study overall, not on this receptor specifically: Specific HLA alleles were associated with 15,000 to 20,000 TCR beta sequences at a false discovery rate of 0.05 in a later analysis. According to the authors, the approach could potentially be generalized to other disease states and immunological phenotypes. Sequencing depth was assumed to be roughly uniform across donors in the presence/absence analyses, though that assumption may not hold. The 87-base-pair reads could not distinguish some IMGT-functional V segments, including TRBV6-2 and TRBV6-3, so those segments were excluded. For the cohort, immune exposure information was limited to CMV serostatus. A few of the identified cytomegalovirus-associated TCR beta chains were confirmed in vitro to be specific for cytomegalovirus antigens. A cluster of highly shared sequence variants was judged likely to be a technical artifact of the sequencing pipeline. The classifier was reported to diagnose cytomegalovirus status with high specificity and sensitivity in both the original and validation cohorts. A later genetic analysis reported fewer N-insertions in productive TCRs among donors in an Asian-associated ancestry cluster than the approximately 700-donor mean. In a later analysis, TCR association rates were found to vary across HLA loci, with the most associated TCRs seen for DRB1 alleles and the fewest for HLA-C alleles. The earlier analysis of a few hundred of the donors excluded fewer than 20 rarely observed V segments, including chromosome 9 orphons, because counts were too low. In a later analysis, HLA-associated TCR beta chains were found to be more clonally expanded and to have lower generation probabilities than equally common non-associated chains. When HLA alleles, especially DR and DQ, strongly co-occurred, attributing TCR associations to individual alleles was difficult. Across donors, most TCR sequences were observed very rarely, whereas some public TCRs were present in many individuals. Only TCR beta chains were sequenced in this cohort, and the absence of alpha or paired-chain data limited detectable features. An association between a missense DCLRE1C variant and V-gene and J-gene trimming of TCR beta chains was found in a later genetic analysis and replicated in an independent cohort. A further reported finding was that TCR beta sequences accurately predicted the HLA-A and HLA-B alleles for most subjects in the first cohort. Because HLA typing was missing for some donors at each locus, association tests included only the typed subset. According to a later analysis, parvovirus B19, influenza, CMV and Epstein-Barr virus appeared linked to several top co-occurrence clusters. Correlated functional status among segregating V segments might be attributable to linkage disequilibrium, but an unknown experimental factor could not be ruled out. An earlier analysis of 587 of the donors showed that most TCR beta V segments appeared in productive rearrangements either about 87% or about 30% of the time, which broadly matched IMGT annotations. The study listed around 160 TCR beta chains as associated with cytomegalovirus. Most CMV-associated TCR beta chains appeared to be HLA-restricted in a later analysis, and the HLA associations seemed to be driven largely by CMV exposure.

The source of this sequence is a woman aged 25 to 39 in good health and CMV-seronegative. The sequenced sample was PBMCs. The chain employs TRBV28 and TRBJ2-1; 11 of the junction bases match TRBD1. CDR3 sequence: CASSFGTGGNEQFF. The DNA sequence is as follows: TGTGCCAGCAGTTTTGGGACAGGGGGGAATGAGCAGTTCTTC.